Sequencing of this TCR beta chain was carried out in a study of long-term antiretroviral therapy in people with HIV. V was clipped by 0 bases and J by 1 base; unmatched bases: 4. The CDR3 sequence is 16 residues long. Germline CDR1 is SGHRS and CDR2 is YFSETQ. The run of the v3.0 immunoSEQ assay was at survey level. TCRdb keeps only in-frame clones here, not all; method: immunoSEQ multiplex PCR. The data show more than 15,000 clones, with 91% seen just once and about 9% held by the top ten. This receptor was taken from a man in his fifties or sixties with HIV. The chain employs TRBV5-1 and TRBJ2-5; 9 bases agree with TRBD2. The source material was unsorted PBMCs, sampled 0.3 years after starting antiretroviral therapy. For the CDR3, the DNA is TGCGCCAGCAGCTTGGTTCCAGCGGGGGGCCAAGAGACCCAGTACTTC. It codes for CASSLVPAGGQETQYF.